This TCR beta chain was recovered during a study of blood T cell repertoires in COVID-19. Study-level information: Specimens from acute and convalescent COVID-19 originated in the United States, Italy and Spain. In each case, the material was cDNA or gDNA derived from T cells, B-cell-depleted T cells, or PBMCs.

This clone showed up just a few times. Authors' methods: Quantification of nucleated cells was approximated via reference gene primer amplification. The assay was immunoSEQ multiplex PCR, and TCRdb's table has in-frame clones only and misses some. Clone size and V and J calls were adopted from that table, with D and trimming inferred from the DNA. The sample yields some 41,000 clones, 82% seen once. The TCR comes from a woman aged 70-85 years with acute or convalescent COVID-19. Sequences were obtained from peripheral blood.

The CDR3 loop is CASSVGSGSYNEQFF. DNA for the CDR3: TGTGCCAGCAGCGTAGGTTCCGGTAGCTACAATGAGCAGTTCTTC. The chain employs TRBV9 and TRBJ2-1, with D uncertain. The V end lost 0 bases, the J end lost 3 bases, and 10 bases lay between the germline ends. Looked up from germline, CDR1 is SGDLS and CDR2 is YYNGEE. The CDR3 is made up of 15 amino acids.